Presented here are 3 T cell receptor beta chains from one specimen sequenced in a study of Ad26.COV2.S vaccination and SARS-CoV-2 variants. The repertoire was sequenced with immunoSEQ multiplex PCR; TCRdb's copy has only in-frame clones and lacks some. The sample contains 300,000 to 350,000 clones, about 87% of which appear only once. Indicated treatment: roughly 20 received Ad26.COV2.S at low or high dose, single or two shots; about 5 received placebo; per-sample allocation not given. Each sample was drawn 63 days after the first injection (of vaccine or placebo). The sequencing used peripheral blood, collected in a trial of Ad26.COV2.S vaccine versus placebo. The receptor source for this set is a person aged 18-60 years who received the Ad26.COV2.S COVID-19 vaccine or a placebo.

This clone was seen many times. The chain has TRBV7-6 and TRBJ2-2; 7 bases are a match to TRBD1. The CDR3 is made up of 19 amino acids. Germline V gene lookup returns CDR1 SGHVS and CDR2 FNYEAQ. Losses at the gene ends were 5 bases for V and 4 bases for J; bases not matched to a gene: 19. CDR3 sequence: CASSLRSGGWDRGTGELFF. Written as DNA, the CDR3 is TGTGCCAGCAGCCTCCGTTCTGGGGGTTGGGACAGAGGCACCGGGGAGCTGTTTTTT.

V is TRBV19 and J is TRBJ1-5; 11 nucleotides line up with TRBD1. CDR1 and CDR2 (germline): LNHDA, SQIVND (reference sequence). V trimming: 4 bases; J trimming: 1 base; junction bases outside the gene matches: 9. The CDR3 is 18 amino acids. CDR3 amino acids: CASSTTGTGGGSNQPQHF. Written as DNA, the CDR3 is TGTGCCAGTAGTACCACCGGGACAGGGGGTGGGAGCAATCAGCCCCAGCATTTT.

The chain carries TRBV12-5 and TRBJ1-6; D is ambiguous. The CDR3 covers 12 residues. Germline CDR1 and CDR2: LGHNT and FRNRAP. V dropped 0 bases and J dropped 8 bases, with 2 bases sitting between them. In nucleotides, the CDR3 is TGTGCTAGTGGTTTGGTTGATTCACCCCTCCACTTT. This codes for CASGLVDSPLHF.